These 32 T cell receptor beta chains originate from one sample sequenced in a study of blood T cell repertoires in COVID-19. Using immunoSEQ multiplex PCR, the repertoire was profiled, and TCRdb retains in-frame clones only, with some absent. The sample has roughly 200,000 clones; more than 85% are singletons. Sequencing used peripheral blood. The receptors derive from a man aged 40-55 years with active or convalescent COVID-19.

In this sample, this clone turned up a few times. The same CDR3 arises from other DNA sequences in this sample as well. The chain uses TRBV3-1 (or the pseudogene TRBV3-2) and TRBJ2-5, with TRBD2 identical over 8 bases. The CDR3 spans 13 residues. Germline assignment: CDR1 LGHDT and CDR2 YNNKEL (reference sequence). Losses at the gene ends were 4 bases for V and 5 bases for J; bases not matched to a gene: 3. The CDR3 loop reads CASSRGLAETQYF. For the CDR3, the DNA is TGTGCCAGCAGCCGAGGACTAGCCGAGACCCAGTACTTC.

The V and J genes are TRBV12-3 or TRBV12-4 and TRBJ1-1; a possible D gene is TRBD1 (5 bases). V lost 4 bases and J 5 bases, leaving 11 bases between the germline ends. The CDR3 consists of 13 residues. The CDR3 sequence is CASSYGAGTEAFF. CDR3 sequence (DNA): TGTGCCAGCAGTTATGGGGCAGGTACTGAAGCTTTCTTT.

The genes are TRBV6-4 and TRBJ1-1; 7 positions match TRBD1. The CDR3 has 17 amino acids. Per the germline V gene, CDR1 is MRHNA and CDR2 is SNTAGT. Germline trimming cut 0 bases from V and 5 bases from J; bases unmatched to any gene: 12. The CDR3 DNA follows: TGTGCCAGCAGTGACTCCTCCAAGGACAGGCTGAGAACTGAAGCTTTCTTT. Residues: CASSDSSKDRLRTEAFF.

The CDR3 protein is CASARGSYNEQFF. Written as DNA, the CDR3 is TGTGCCAGCGCCAGGGGTTCCTACAATGAGCAGTTCTTC. V is TRBV27 and J is TRBJ2-1; D is possibly TRBD1 (6 bases). This CDR3 is built from 13 residues. V shed 8 bases and J shed 1 base, with 9 bases lying between them. The germline CDR1 and CDR2 sequences are MNHEY and SMNVEV (reference sequence).

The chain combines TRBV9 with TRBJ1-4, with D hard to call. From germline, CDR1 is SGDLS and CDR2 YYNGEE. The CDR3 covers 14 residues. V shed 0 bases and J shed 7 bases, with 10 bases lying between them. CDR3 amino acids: CASSVGRGSEKLFF. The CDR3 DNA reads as TGTGCCAGCAGCGTAGGGCGAGGAAGTGAAAAACTGTTTTTT.

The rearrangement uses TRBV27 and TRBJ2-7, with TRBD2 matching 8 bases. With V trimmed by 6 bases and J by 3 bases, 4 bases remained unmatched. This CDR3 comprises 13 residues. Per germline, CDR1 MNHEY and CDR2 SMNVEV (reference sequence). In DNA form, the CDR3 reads TGTGCCAGCAGCCTCGGGACTAGCTACGAGCAGTACTTC. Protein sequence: CASSLGTSYEQYF.

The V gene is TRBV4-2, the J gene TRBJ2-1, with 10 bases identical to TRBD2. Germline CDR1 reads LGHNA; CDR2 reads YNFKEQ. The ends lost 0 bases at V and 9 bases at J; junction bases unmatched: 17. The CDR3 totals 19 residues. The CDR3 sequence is CASSQETSGVKHQGGEQFF. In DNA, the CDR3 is TGTGCCAGCAGCCAAGAAACTAGCGGGGTAAAACACCAGGGGGGTGAGCAGTTCTTC.

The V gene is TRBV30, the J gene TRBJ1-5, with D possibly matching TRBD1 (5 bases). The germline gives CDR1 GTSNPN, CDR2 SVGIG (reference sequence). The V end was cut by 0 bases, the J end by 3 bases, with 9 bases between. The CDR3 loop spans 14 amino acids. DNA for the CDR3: TGTGCCTGGAGTGTAATGACAGTCAATCAGCCCCAGCATTTT. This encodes CAWSVMTVNQPQHF. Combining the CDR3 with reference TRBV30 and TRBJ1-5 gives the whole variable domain SQTIHQWPATLVQPVGSPLSLECTVEGTSNPNLYWYRQAAGRGLQLLFYSVGIGQISSEVPQNLSASRPQDRQFILSSKKLLLSDSGFYLCAWSVMTVNQPQHFGDGTRLSIL.

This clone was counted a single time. The CDR3: CASSFLRTGTQSYEQYF. The DNA of the CDR3 is TGTGCCAGCAGCTTTCTTCGGACCGGGACTCAGTCCTACGAGCAGTACTTC. The chain uses TRBV13 and TRBJ2-7; maybe TRBD2 (6 bases). V was shortened by 3 bases and J by 1 base, with 19 bases between the two germline ends. The CDR3 has 17 amino acids. The germline V gene encodes CDR1 PRHDT and CDR2 FYEKMQ (reference sequence). Supplemented by reference TRBV13 and TRBJ2-7, the full variable domain reads AAGVIQSPRHLIKEKRETATLKCYPIPRHDTVYWYQQGPGQDPQFLISFYEKMQSDKGSIPDRFSAQQFSDYHSELNMSSLELGDSALYFCASSFLRTGTQSYEQYFGPGTRLTVT.

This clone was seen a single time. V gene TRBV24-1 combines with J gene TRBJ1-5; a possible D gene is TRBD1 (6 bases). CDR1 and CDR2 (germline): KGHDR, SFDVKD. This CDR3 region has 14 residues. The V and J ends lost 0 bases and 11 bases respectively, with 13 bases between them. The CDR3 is CATSDLGVSGAQHF. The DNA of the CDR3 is TGTGCCACCAGTGATTTGGGGGTCTCAGGGGCCCAGCATTTT.

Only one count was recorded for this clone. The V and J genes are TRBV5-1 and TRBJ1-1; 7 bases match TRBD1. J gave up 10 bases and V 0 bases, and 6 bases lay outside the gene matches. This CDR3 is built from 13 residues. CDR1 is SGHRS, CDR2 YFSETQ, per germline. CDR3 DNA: TGCGCCAGCAGCTTGGGTCCTGACAGGGCAGCTTTCTTT. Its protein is CASSLGPDRAAFF.

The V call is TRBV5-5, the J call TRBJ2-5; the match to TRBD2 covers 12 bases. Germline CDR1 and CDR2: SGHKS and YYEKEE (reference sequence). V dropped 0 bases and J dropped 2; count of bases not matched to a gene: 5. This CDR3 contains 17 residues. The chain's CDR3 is CASSLGTSGVGQETQYF. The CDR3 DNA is TGTGCCAGCAGCTTGGGGACTAGCGGGGTGGGGCAAGAGACCCAGTACTTC.

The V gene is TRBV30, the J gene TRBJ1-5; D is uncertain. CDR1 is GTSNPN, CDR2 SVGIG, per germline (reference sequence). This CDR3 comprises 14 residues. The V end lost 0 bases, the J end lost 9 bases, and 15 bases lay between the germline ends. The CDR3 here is CAWSVLLRELPQHF. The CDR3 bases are TGTGCCTGGAGTGTCTTGCTGAGAGAGCTGCCCCAGCATTTT.

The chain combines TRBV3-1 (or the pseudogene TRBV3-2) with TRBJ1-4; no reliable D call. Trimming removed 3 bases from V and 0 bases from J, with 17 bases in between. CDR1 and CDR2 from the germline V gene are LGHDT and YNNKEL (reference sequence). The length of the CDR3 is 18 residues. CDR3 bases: TGTGCCAGCAGCCACGCGGGAAAAATGGTAACAACTAATGAAAAACTGTTTTTT. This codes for CASSHAGKMVTTNEKLFF.

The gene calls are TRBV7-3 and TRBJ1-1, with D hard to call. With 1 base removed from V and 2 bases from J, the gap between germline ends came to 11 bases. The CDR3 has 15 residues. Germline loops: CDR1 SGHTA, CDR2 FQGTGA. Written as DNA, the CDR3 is TGTGCCAGCAGCTTAAACGTCAGAGGCAACACTGAAGCTTTCTTT. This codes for CASSLNVRGNTEAFF.

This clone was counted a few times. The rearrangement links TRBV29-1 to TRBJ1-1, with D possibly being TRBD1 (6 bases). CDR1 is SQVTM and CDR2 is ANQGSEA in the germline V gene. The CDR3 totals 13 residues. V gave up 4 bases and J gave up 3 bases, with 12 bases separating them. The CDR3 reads CSVVQGSYTEAFF. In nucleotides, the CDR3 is TGCAGCGTTGTACAGGGAAGCTACACTGAAGCTTTCTTT.

CDR3 region: CASSQDGRDRANSPLHF. CDR3 coding DNA: TGTGCCAGCAGCCAAGATGGTCGGGACAGAGCAAATTCACCCCTCCACTTT. The chain uses TRBV4-2 and TRBJ1-6; 7 bases agree with TRBD1. The CDR3 is 17 amino acids. The ends lost 0 bases at V and 7 bases at J; junction bases unmatched: 9. CDR1 is LGHNA, CDR2 YNFKEQ, per germline.

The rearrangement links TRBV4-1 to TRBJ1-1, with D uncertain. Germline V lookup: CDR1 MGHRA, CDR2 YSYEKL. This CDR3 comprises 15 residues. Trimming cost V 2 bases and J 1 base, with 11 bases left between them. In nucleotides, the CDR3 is TGCGCCAGCAGCCAACCCGGGGTAAAGAACACTGAAGCTTTCTTT. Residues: CASSQPGVKNTEAFF.

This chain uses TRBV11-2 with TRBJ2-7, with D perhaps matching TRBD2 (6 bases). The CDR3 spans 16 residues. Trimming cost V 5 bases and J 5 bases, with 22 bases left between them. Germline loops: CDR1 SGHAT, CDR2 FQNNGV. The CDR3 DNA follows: TGTGCCAGCAGCCGTGGATTGGTCAGGGACTCGCACGAGCAGTACTTC. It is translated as CASSRGLVRDSHEQYF.

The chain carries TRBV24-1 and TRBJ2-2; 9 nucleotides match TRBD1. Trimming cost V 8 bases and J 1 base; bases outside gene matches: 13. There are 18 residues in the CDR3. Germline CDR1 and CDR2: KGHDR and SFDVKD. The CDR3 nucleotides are TGTGCCACCAAACCCTTGTTACCGGGACAGGGGAACACCGGGGAGCTGTTTTTT. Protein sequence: CATKPLLPGQGNTGELFF.

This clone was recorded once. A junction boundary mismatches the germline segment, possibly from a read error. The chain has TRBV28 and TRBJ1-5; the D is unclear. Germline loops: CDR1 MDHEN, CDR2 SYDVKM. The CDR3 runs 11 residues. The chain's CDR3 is CANSPNGPQHF. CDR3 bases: TGTGCCAACAGTCCCAACGGGCCCCAGCATTTT.

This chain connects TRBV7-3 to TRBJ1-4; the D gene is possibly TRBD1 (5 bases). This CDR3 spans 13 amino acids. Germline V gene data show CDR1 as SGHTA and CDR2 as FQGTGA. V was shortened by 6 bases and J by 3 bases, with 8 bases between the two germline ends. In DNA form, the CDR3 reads TGTGCCAGCAGGGGGGGAGCTAATGAAAAACTGTTTTTT. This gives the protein CASRGGANEKLFF.

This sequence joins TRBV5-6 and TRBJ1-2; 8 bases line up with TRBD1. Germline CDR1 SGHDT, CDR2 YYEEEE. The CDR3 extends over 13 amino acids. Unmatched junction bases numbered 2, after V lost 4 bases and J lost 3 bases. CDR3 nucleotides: TGTGCCAGCAGCCAACAGGGGGACTATGGCTACACCTTC. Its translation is CASSQQGDYGYTF.

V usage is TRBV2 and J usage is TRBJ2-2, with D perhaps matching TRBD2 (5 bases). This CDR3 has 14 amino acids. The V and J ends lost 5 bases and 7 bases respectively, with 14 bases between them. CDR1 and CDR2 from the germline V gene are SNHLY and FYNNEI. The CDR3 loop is CASSPLVGGGELFF. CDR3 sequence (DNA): TGTGCCAGCAGTCCCCTGGTTGGAGGCGGGGAGCTGTTTTTT.

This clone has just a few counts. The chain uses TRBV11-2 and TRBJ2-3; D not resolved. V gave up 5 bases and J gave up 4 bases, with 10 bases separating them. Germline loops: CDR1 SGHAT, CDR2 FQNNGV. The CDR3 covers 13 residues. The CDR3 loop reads CASSRLESDTQYF. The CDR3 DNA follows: TGTGCCAGCAGCCGACTTGAGTCAGATACGCAGTATTTT.

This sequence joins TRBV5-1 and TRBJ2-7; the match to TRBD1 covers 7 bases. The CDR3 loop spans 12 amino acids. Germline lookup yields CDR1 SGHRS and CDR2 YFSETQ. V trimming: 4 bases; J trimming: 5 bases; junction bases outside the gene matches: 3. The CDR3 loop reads CASSQTGNEQYF. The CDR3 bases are TGCGCCAGCAGCCAGACAGGGAACGAGCAGTACTTC.

DNA of the CDR3: TGTGCCAGCAGGGAGACAGGGACGAACACTGAAGCTTTCTTT. Its protein is CASRETGTNTEAFF. The chain links TRBV6-4 to TRBJ1-1; 7 positions agree with TRBD1. The trim removed 6 bases at V and 1 base at J, leaving 5 bases unmatched. Looked up from germline, CDR1 is MRHNA and CDR2 is SNTAGT. This CDR3 region has 14 residues.

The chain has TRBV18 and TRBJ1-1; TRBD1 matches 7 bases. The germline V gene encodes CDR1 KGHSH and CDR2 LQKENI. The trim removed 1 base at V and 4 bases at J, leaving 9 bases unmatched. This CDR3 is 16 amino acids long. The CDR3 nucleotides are TGTGCCAGCTCACCACAGACAGGGTATACAAGCACTGAAGCTTTCTTT. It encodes CASSPQTGYTSTEAFF.

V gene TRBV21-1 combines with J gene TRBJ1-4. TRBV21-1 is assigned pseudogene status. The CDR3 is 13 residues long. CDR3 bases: TGTGCCAGCCATCGGGCAACTAATGAAAAACTGTTTTTT. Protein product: CASHRATNEKLFF.

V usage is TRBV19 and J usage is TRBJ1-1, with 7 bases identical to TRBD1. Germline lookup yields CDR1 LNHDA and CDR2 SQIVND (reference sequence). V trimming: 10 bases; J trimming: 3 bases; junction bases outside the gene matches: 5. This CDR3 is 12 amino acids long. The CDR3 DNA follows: TGTGCCACCCGAGACAGGGACACTGAAGCTTTCTTT. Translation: CATRDRDTEAFF.

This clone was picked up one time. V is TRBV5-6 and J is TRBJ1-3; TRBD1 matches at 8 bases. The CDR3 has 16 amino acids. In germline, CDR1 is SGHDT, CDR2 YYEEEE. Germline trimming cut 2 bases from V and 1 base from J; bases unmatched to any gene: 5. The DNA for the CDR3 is TGTGCCAGCAGCTTAGGACAGGGTTTATCTGGAAACACCATATATTTT. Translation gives CASSLGQGLSGNTIYF.

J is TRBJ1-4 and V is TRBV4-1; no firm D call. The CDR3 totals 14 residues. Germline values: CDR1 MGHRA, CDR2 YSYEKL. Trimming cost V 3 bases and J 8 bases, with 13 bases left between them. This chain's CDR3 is CASSHLEREEKLFF. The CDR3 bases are TGCGCCAGCAGCCACCTCGAAAGGGAGGAAAAACTGTTTTTT.